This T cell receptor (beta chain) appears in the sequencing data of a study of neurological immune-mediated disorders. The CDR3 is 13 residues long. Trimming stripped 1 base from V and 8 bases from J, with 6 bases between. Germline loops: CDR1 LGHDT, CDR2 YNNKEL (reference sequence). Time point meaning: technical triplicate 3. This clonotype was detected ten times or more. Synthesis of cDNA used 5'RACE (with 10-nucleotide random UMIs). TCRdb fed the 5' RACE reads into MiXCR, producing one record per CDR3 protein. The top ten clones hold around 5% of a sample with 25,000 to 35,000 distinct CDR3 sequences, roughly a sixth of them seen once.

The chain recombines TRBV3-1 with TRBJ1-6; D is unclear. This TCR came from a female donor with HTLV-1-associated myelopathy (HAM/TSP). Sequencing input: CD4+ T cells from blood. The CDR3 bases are TGTGCCAGCAGCCAAGGCGGGGATTCACCCCTCCACTTT. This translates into CASSQGGDSPLHF.